This T cell receptor beta chain stems from a study of shared clonotypes between healthy human individuals. Study-wide results and limits: Rarefaction curves obtained for sorted subsets showed sequencing incomplete despite large depth.

The material for each subset, its genomic DNA, was split evenly across several immunoSEQ plates. Profiling relied on immunoSEQ multiplex PCR, and the TCRdb table lists in-frame clones only, not all of them. The repertoire consists of over a million clones, with roughly 96% occurring once and the leading ten covering over 1%. The CDR3 has 16 residues. V was pared by 2 bases and J by 4 bases, with 5 bases of the junction left unmatched. CDR1 and CDR2 from the germline V gene are PRHDT and FYEKMQ (reference sequence). On this clone: Antigen specificity is unknown.

It was into CD45RA+ naive and CD45RA-negative memory subsets that the CD4+ cells were split. The sequence came from a man under 40 in good health. The sample was naive CD4+ T cells sorted from blood. The subset here: CD45RA+ positively selected. The chain is built from TRBV13 and TRBJ1-3; 10 bases agree with TRBD1. In DNA, the CDR3 is TGTGCCAGCAGCTTACGACAGGGGGCGCACGGAAACACCATATATTTT. This encodes CASSLRQGAHGNTIYF.